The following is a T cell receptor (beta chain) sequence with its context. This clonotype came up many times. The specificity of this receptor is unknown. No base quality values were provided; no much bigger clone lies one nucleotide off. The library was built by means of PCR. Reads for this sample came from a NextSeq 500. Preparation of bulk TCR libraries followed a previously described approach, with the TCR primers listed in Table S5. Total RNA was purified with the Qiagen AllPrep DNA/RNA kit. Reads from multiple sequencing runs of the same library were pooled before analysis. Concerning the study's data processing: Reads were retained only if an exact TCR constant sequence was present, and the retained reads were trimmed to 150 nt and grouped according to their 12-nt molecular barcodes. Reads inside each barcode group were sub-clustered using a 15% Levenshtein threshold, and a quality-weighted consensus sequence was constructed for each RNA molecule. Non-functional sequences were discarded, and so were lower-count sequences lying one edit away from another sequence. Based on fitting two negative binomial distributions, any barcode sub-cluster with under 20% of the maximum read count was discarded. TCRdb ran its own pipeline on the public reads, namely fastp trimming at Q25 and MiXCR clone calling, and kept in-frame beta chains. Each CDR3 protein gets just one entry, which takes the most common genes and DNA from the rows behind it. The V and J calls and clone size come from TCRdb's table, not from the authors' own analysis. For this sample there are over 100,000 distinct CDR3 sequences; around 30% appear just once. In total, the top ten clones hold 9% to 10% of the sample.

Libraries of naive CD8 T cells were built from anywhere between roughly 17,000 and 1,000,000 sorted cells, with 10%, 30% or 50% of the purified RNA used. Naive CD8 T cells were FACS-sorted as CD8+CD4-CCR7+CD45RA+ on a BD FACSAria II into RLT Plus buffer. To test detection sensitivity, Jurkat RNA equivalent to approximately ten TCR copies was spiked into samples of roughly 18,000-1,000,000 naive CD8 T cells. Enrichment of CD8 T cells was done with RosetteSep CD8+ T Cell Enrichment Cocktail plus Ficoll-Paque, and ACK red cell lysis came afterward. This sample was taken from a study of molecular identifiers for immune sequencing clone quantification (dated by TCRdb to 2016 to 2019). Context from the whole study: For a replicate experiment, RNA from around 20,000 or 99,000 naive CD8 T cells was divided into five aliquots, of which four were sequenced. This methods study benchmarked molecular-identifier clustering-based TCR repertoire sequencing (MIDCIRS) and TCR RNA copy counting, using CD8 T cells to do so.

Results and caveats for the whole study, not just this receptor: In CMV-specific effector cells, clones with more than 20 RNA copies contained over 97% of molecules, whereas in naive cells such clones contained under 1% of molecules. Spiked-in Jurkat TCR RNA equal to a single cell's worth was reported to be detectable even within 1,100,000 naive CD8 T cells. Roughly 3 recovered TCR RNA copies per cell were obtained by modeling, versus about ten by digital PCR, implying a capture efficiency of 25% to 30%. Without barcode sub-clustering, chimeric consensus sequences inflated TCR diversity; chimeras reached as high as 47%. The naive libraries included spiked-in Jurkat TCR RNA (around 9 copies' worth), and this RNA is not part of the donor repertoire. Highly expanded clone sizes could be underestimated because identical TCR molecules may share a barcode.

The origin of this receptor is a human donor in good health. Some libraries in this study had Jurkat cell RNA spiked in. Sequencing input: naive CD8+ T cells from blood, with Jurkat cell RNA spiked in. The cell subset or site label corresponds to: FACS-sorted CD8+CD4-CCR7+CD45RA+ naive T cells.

The CDR3 loop reads CASSLVAGAVTGELFF. The nucleotide sequence is given as TGTGCCAGCAGCTTAGTGGCAGGGGCGGTCACCGGGGAGCTGTTTTTT. Recombination connected TRBV7-9 to TRBJ2-2; TRBD1 is a weak D gene call, 6 bases matching. Counted from cysteine to phenylalanine, this CDR3 has 16 amino acids. Only CDR3 DNA remains: 48 bases, in frame from the first base. Trimming removed 1 base from V and 4 bases from J, leaving 13 bases between the germline ends. CDR1 SEHNR and CDR2 FQNEAQ were looked up in the germline V gene (reference sequence).